Following are 25 T cell receptor beta chains from one sample sequenced in a study of blood T cell repertoires in COVID-19. TCRdb keeps only in-frame clones here, not all; method: immunoSEQ multiplex PCR. The sample lists 150,000 or so clones, 86% occurring once. The sequenced sample was peripheral blood. The receptors come from a woman in her seventies with acute or convalescent COVID-19.

The CDR3 protein is CATSDLYTDTQYF. Written as DNA, the CDR3 is TGTGCCACCAGTGATTTATACACAGATACGCAGTATTTT. The chain recombines TRBV24-1 with TRBJ2-3; D not certain. Germline V gene data show CDR1 as KGHDR and CDR2 as SFDVKD. The V end was cut by 1 base, the J end by 2 bases, with 3 bases between. This CDR3 is built from 13 residues.

The V and J genes are TRBV27 and TRBJ2-7; TRBD1 might be the D (5 bases). This CDR3 contains 14 residues. Trimming took 6 bases from V and 0 from J, leaving 12 bases between them. Germline values: CDR1 MNHEY, CDR2 SMNVEV (reference sequence). The CDR3, as DNA: TGTGCCAGCAGCTTCAGGGTAAACTCCTACGAGCAGTACTTC. This translates into CASSFRVNSYEQYF.

V and J are TRBV10-3 and TRBJ2-7, with 10 bases lining up with TRBD2. This CDR3 is 17 amino acids long. Trimming at V came to 2 bases and at J to 6 bases, leaving 13 bases not matched to a gene. The germline V gene encodes CDR1 ENHRY and CDR2 SYGVKD. CDR3 sequence reads: CAISERSSGGNRGEQYF. For the CDR3, the DNA is TGTGCCATCAGTGAGCGATCTAGCGGGGGCAATCGGGGCGAGCAGTACTTC.

The rearrangement joins TRBV7-9 to TRBJ2-3; D might be TRBD1 (5 bases). Germline V gene data show CDR1 as SEHNR and CDR2 as FQNEAQ (reference sequence). The CDR3 has 14 residues. The V end lost 1 base, the J end lost 8 bases, and 13 bases lay between the germline ends. In DNA form, the CDR3 reads TGTGCCAGCAGCTTAGGGGCAGGGAAAGGTACGCAGTATTTT. Translated, it gives CASSLGAGKGTQYF.

This sequence joins TRBV15 and TRBJ1-2, with D uncertain. Germline V gives CDR1 LNHNV, CDR2 YYDKDF (reference sequence). V shed 1 base and J shed 4 bases, with 13 bases lying between them. The CDR3 totals 15 residues. The CDR3 region is CATSRVAGSGYGYTF. Written as DNA, the CDR3 is TGTGCCACCAGCAGAGTAGCGGGGTCTGGCTATGGCTACACCTTC.

V is TRBV6-5 and J is TRBJ1-3; the D gene is possibly TRBD1 (5 bases). The CDR3 has 15 residues. Germline V lookup: CDR1 MNHEY, CDR2 SVGAGI. Trimming pared 1 base from V and 0 bases from J, leaving 7 bases between. DNA of the CDR3: TGTGCCAGCAGTTACTTAGGGGTCTCTGGAAACACCATATATTTT. Translation: CASSYLGVSGNTIYF.

This clone was observed a single time. V gene TRBV5-4 combines with J gene TRBJ2-3; D is possibly TRBD1 (5 bases). Germline CDR1 and CDR2: SGHNT and YYREEE (reference sequence). The CDR3 covers 15 residues. V lost 1 base and J 0 bases, leaving 9 bases between the germline ends. This CDR3 is CASSLQGSSTDTQYF. Written as DNA, the CDR3 is TGTGCCAGCAGCTTGCAGGGTAGCAGCACAGATACGCAGTATTTT.

This chain links TRBV5-6 with TRBJ2-7; a possible D gene is TRBD2 (5 bases). The V end was cut by 0 bases, the J end by 3 bases, with 10 bases between. Germline CDR1 reads SGHDT; CDR2 reads YYEEEE. The CDR3 spans 14 residues. CDR3 loop: CASSLVGDLYEQYF. The CDR3 nucleotides read TGTGCCAGCAGCTTGGTGGGAGATCTCTACGAGCAGTACTTC.

This chain links TRBV5-1 with TRBJ2-2; a weak D match, TRBD2 (5 bases). With 7 bases removed from V and 0 bases from J, the gap between germline ends came to 10 bases. Germline V lookup: CDR1 SGHRS, CDR2 YFSETQ. The CDR3 contains 14 residues. The CDR3 loop reads CASGRTSNTGELFF. DNA for the CDR3: TGCGCCAGCGGTCGGACTTCGAACACCGGGGAGCTGTTTTTT.

The chain joins TRBV9 to TRBJ2-3; tentative D call: TRBD2 (6 bases). The length of the CDR3 is 15 residues. Germline CDR1 and CDR2: SGDLS and YYNGEE. V dropped 1 base and J dropped 4 bases, with 13 bases sitting between them. CDR3 bases: TGTGCCAGCAGCGTAACCGGGAGCGTTTCAGATACGCAGTATTTT. This encodes CASSVTGSVSDTQYF.

This clone came up once. The V call is TRBV6-2 or TRBV6-3, the J call TRBJ1-5, with D tentatively TRBD1 (6 bases). This CDR3 has 14 amino acids. Trimming removed 2 bases at V and 3 bases at J, with 8 bases between. From germline, CDR1 is MNHEY and CDR2 SVGEGT. For the CDR3, the DNA is TGTGCCAGCAGTTACAGGACAGTCAATCAGCCCCAGCATTTT. Protein product: CASSYRTVNQPQHF.

This clone has a single count. The chain recombines TRBV28 with TRBJ2-2; D might be TRBD2 (6 bases). CDR1 and CDR2 (germline): MDHEN, SYDVKM. There are 15 residues in the CDR3. Trimming cost V 5 bases and J 4 bases, with 14 bases left between them. CDR3 sequence: CASSRFGAGTGELFF. CDR3 DNA sequence: TGTGCCAGCAGTAGGTTTGGAGCGGGCACCGGGGAGCTGTTTTTT.

The chain carries TRBV7-2 and TRBJ1-2; the D gene is possibly TRBD1 (6 bases). The CDR3 spans 15 residues. Trimming stripped 5 bases from V and 1 base from J, with 14 bases between. Per germline, CDR1 SGHTA and CDR2 FQGNSA. The DNA for the CDR3 is TGTGCCAGCAGCCCCCAGGCAGGGGTTAACTATGGCTACACCTTC. Translation: CASSPQAGVNYGYTF.

V usage is TRBV5-4 and J usage is TRBJ1-6; 9 nucleotides match TRBD1. The V gene's germline CDR1 is SGHNT and CDR2 YYREEE (reference sequence). Trimming cost V 4 bases and J 6 bases; bases outside gene matches: 11. The CDR3 contains 17 residues. DNA for the CDR3: TGTGCCAGCAGCCTATTTACAGGGGGCGCGGGTAATTCACCCCTCCACTTT. Translation: CASSLFTGGAGNSPLHF.

This clone showed up just once. The chain carries TRBV4-2 and TRBJ2-7; 8 positions match TRBD2. The CDR3 runs to 17 residues. The germline V gene encodes CDR1 LGHNA and CDR2 YNFKEQ. After removal of 4 bases from V and 6 bases from J, the junction contained 17 bases not matched to a gene. CDR3 protein: CASSPRRSGGSAGEQYF. In DNA form, the CDR3 reads TGTGCCAGCAGCCCCCGAAGGTCGGGGGGGAGTGCCGGCGAGCAGTACTTC.

This rearrangement joins TRBV30 to TRBJ2-7; D gene unclear. V dropped 4 bases and J dropped 5 bases, with 9 bases sitting between them. The CDR3 has 11 residues. Germline lookup yields CDR1 GTSNPN and CDR2 SVGIG (reference sequence). The CDR3 DNA reads TGTGCCTGGAAGCCAGGCCACGAGCAGTACTTC. Its protein is CAWKPGHEQYF.

V gene TRBV30 combines with J gene TRBJ1-3; D unresolved. Germline lookup yields CDR1 GTSNPN and CDR2 SVGIG (reference sequence). The CDR3 covers 15 residues. V lost 4 bases to trimming and J lost 0 bases, with 13 bases between them. The CDR3 here is CAWTAHRSSGNTIYF. The DNA of the CDR3 is TGTGCCTGGACAGCACACAGAAGCTCTGGAAACACCATATATTTT.

The chain carries TRBV30 and TRBJ2-7; the match to TRBD2 covers 7 bases. Per the germline V gene, CDR1 is GTSNPN and CDR2 is SVGIG (reference sequence). CDR3 length equals 15 residues. V lost 3 bases to trimming and J lost 1 base; unmatched junction nucleotides: 9. In DNA, the CDR3 is TGTGCCTGGAGCCCAGGTTTGGGGGGGTCCTACGAGCAGTACTTC. Translating gives CAWSPGLGGSYEQYF.

The chain is built from TRBV12-3 or TRBV12-4 and TRBJ1-2; D unresolved. The V end lost 1 base, the J end lost 5 bases, and 8 bases lay between the germline ends. This CDR3 has 13 amino acids. The CDR3, as DNA: TGTGCCAGCAGTTTAGGGTCAGAATATGGCTACACCTTC. It codes for CASSLGSEYGYTF.

The chain links TRBV19 to TRBJ1-5; D perhaps matches TRBD1 (6 bases). This CDR3 comprises 14 residues. The germline CDR1 and CDR2 sequences are LNHDA and SQIVND (reference sequence). Trimming took 5 bases from V and 7 from J, leaving 15 bases between them. DNA for the CDR3: TGTGCCAGTAGTCCTCGGACAGAAGAACAGCCCCAGCATTTT. Encoded protein: CASSPRTEEQPQHF.

The sample holds a few counts of this clone. The chain couples TRBV4-3 to TRBJ1-1, with a possible D match to TRBD1 (6 bases). The CDR3 has 17 amino acids. Germline V gene sequence: CDR1 LGHNA, CDR2 YSLEER. Trimming removed 1 base at V and 5 bases at J, with 20 bases between. The chain's CDR3 is CASSQAGGEGGRTEAFF. The DNA of the CDR3 is TGCGCCAGCAGCCAAGCGGGTGGGGAGGGGGGAAGGACTGAAGCTTTCTTT.

Here the CDR3 DNA reads TGCGCCAGCAGCCAAGGTCAGGGGACAGCCCGATACGAGCAGTACTTC. Translation: CASSQGQGTARYEQYF. This chain connects TRBV4-1 to TRBJ2-7; 7 bases are a match to TRBD1. The CDR3 is made up of 16 amino acids. The V segment lost 1 base and the J segment 4 bases; nucleotides outside the gene matches: 10. From germline, CDR1 is MGHRA and CDR2 YSYEKL.

This rearrangement joins TRBV15 to TRBJ1-1; 7 bases fit TRBD1. The CDR3 length is 13 residues. Germline V gene data show CDR1 as LNHNV and CDR2 as YYDKDF (reference sequence). V lost 8 bases and J lost 0; bases outside the gene matches: 3. The CDR3 protein is CATLDRMNTEAFF. As DNA, the CDR3 is TGTGCCACCTTGGACAGGATGAACACTGAAGCTTTCTTT.

This clone has a single count. The chain uses TRBV24-1 and TRBJ2-1; 7 bases are a match to TRBD2. CDR3 size: 16 residues. CDR1 is KGHDR, CDR2 SFDVKD, per germline. V was pared by 4 bases and J by 2 bases, with 7 bases of the junction left unmatched. Here the CDR3 reads CATSDPQRDPYNEQFF. DNA for the CDR3: TGTGCCACCAGTGACCCGCAGCGGGACCCCTACAATGAGCAGTTCTTC.

In this sample, this clone turned up once. This rearrangement joins TRBV6-5 to TRBJ1-4, with no clear D. The CDR3 has 14 residues. V lost 7 bases and J 4 bases, leaving 13 bases between the germline ends. The germline V gene encodes CDR1 MNHEY and CDR2 SVGAGI. The CDR3 here is CASTSGGFNEKLFF. Written as DNA, the CDR3 is TGTGCCAGCACCTCGGGAGGATTTAATGAAAAACTGTTTTTT.